This is a list of T cell receptor beta chains from one sample in a study of cytomegalovirus exposure and HLA in healthy donors. Clones were read by immunoSEQ multiplex PCR, and TCRdb kept only the in-frame ones, dropping some. The sample includes 150,000 to 200,000 clones, approximately 80% of them seen just once. Sequencing was carried out using PBMCs. These receptors originate from a man aged 30-40 years in good health and CMV-seronegative. Both conserved end residues are part of each CDR3.

CDR3aa,v_gene,j_gene
CASFSGANVLTF,TRBV19,TRBJ2-6
CASGGGPNTEAFF,TRBV18,TRBJ1-1
CASSPPTGDYEQYF,TRBV9,TRBJ2-7
CASGPNYGYTF,TRBV27,TRBJ1-2
CASSSPGLAGGAYNEQFF,TRBV13,TRBJ2-1
CASRLQETQYF,TRBV5-5,TRBJ2-5
CASSLGTQETQYF,TRBV7-2,TRBJ2-5
CASSSRGQRGYTF,TRBV5-5,TRBJ1-2
CASSFGQSYEQYF,TRBV27,TRBJ2-7
CASRSSGGHTDTQYF,TRBV5-1,TRBJ2-3
CASSLGLAEWQFF,TRBV7-2,TRBJ2-1
CASSGPGKAGNTIYF,TRBV18,TRBJ1-3
CASSLGWRGYTF,TRBV7-2,TRBJ1-2
CASTPSLRLYEQYF,TRBV6-1,TRBJ2-7
CASSDGAGAYNEQFF,TRBV10-1,TRBJ2-1
CASLSLLGDEQYF,TRBV5-1,TRBJ2-7
CATTGTILYEQYF,TRBV6-5,TRBJ2-7
CASSGTGDGYTF,TRBV19,TRBJ1-2
CASSRTSVNEQFF,TRBV13,TRBJ2-1
CASRPDRVGGTEAFF,TRBV19,TRBJ1-1
CASSPPPGQGTEKLFF,TRBV7-2,TRBJ1-4
CASSAKRGRGGTDTQYF,TRBV7-3,TRBJ2-3
CASSPGLITGELFF,TRBV7-3,TRBJ2-2
CASNSGLFF,TRBV11-1,TRBJ2-2
CSVVLPGSNYGYTF,TRBV29-1,TRBJ1-2
CASSPGAGGDTDTQYF,TRBV18,TRBJ2-3
CASSYCGKGSYEQYF,TRBV11-3,TRBJ2-7
CASSAPKRQGAYEQYF,TRBV9,TRBJ2-7
CAAGRHTEAFF,TRBV6-5,TRBJ1-1
CASSMGQGRYEQYF,TRBV5-6,TRBJ2-7
CASSAGQGTDTQYF,TRBV2,TRBJ2-3
CASSLRLGTAGTEAFF,TRBV13,TRBJ1-1
CASNGREYEQYF,TRBV28,TRBJ2-7
CASSAGTDNSPLHF,TRBV28,TRBJ1-6
CASRLGDTEAFF,TRBV28,TRBJ1-1
CASSSGTEGTGELFF,TRBV28,TRBJ2-2
CASSVGTDNSPLHF,TRBV9,TRBJ1-6
CAWTPNVEKLFF,TRBV30,TRBJ1-4
CASSPLAGVTDTQYF,TRBV19,TRBJ2-3
CASSLGLSSYNEQFF,TRBV5-4,TRBJ2-1
CAWSQGAGEQYF,TRBV30,TRBJ2-7
CASSQSAPVKLFF,TRBV23-1,TRBJ1-4
CASSPILDRVDGYTF,TRBV4-1,TRBJ1-2
CASSWDRNADTQYF,TRBV6-1,TRBJ2-3
CASSLQGAKGANVLTF,TRBV7-3,TRBJ2-6
CASSSGLELNF,TRBV7-9,TRBJ1-3
CASSPLAGGLNEQFF,TRBV7-3,TRBJ2-1
CASSFKSGTDSNQPQHF,TRBV7-9,TRBJ1-5
CASSPSQDRQSTEAFF,TRBV18,TRBJ1-1
CSVGTGQGYGYTF,TRBV29-1,TRBJ1-2
CASNLQGDGQPQHF,TRBV6-1,TRBJ1-5
CSSSDPGDRPNTEAFF,TRBV7-9,TRBJ1-1
CAWSPQGGTVISYF,TRBV30,TRBJ1-3
CASSVWGDTDTQYF,TRBV19,TRBJ2-3
CASSPRTDDGYTF,TRBV4-1,TRBJ1-2
CASSQGRQGNSPLHF,TRBV4-3,TRBJ1-6
CASSSTGTSNYGYTF,TRBV5-5,TRBJ1-2
CASRRLAGGTDEQFF,TRBV2,TRBJ2-1